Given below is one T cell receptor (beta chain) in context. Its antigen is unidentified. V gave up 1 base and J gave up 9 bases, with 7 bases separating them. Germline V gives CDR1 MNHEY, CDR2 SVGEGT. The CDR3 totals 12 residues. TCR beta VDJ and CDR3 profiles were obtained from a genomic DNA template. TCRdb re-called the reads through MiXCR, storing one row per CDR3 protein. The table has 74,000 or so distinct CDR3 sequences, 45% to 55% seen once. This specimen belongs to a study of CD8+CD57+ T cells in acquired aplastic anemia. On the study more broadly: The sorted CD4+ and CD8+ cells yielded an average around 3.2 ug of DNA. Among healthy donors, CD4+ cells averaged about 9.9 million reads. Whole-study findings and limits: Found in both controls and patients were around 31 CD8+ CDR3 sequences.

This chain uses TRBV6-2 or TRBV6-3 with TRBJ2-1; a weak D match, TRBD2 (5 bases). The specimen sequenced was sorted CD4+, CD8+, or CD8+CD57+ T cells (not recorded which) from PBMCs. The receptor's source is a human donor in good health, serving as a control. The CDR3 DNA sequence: TGTGCCAGCAGTTACTTGGCGGGTGAGCAGTTCTTC. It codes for CASSYLAGEQFF.